This T cell receptor (beta chain) was observed in a study of T cells in Graves' hyperthyroidism and ophthalmopathy. Study-level points and caveats: Model predictions of ophthalmopathy came a median about 6.3 months before onset. Most thyroid-expanded clonotypes above 0.001 were also found in blood.

Amplification of TCR beta CDR3 regions used RNA as the template. TCR CDR3 underwent first-round RT-PCR with the HTBI primer set. TCRdb independently ran MiXCR on the multiplex PCR reads; one entry per CDR3 protein. The table includes around 240,000 distinct CDR3 sequences, about a sixth detected once. The CDR3 length is 14 residues. Germline-derived CDR1 and CDR2 are MNHEY and SVGEGT. The ends were cut back, 4 bases at V and 1 base at J, with 10 bases in the middle. This clonotype was observed many times. Its antigen remains unknown. The PBMCs had their origin in 7.5 to 10 ml of fresh peripheral blood. The receptor comes from a young woman with Graves' ophthalmopathy. The sample taken for sequencing was blood. The chain joins TRBV6-2 or TRBV6-3 to TRBJ1-1; D uncertain. CDR3 loop: CASSLYRRNTEAFF. The CDR3 region has the DNA TGTGCCAGCAGTTTGTACCGGAGGAACACTGAAGCTTTCTTT.